The sequence of this TCR beta chain was determined in a study of T cells in localized non-small cell lung cancer. The study's findings and limits: Highest T cell clonality was seen in uninvolved adjacent lung, surpassing that measured in tumor. Appearances in adjacent lung were noted for a median 57 of the top 100 tumor clones. Since sequencing was restricted to only one region of the tumor, intratumor heterogeneity remains a possibility.

A word on this clone: The antigen is not known.

The data were produced by immunoSEQ multiplex PCR, yet TCRdb's version contains in-frame clones alone and is incomplete. The sample has fewer than 35,000 clones, about 89% seen once; the top ten hold less than 6%. Per germline, CDR1 GTSNPN and CDR2 SVGIG (reference sequence). The V gene lost 0 bases and the J gene lost 10 bases, with 10 bases spanning the gap. The length of the CDR3 is 12 residues. The receptor's source is a man aged 40-75 years with stage II lung adenocarcinoma. Specimen: PBMCs, collected before any cancer treatment. The V and J genes are TRBV30 and TRBJ2-4; D is undetermined. The CDR3 region is CAWSVAVGIQYF. The CDR3 DNA sequence: TGTGCCTGGAGTGTGGCGGTAGGAATTCAGTACTTC.